Below, one T cell receptor (beta chain) is given with its context. As yet, its antigen is unknown. The data are from a study of cytomegalovirus exposure and HLA in healthy donors. Study observations and caveats: Most likely, a cluster of highly shared sequence variants arose as a sequencing artifact. In a later analysis, donors in an Asian-associated ancestry cluster reportedly had fewer N-insertions in productive TCRs than the cohort mean. Common viral pathogens (according to a later analysis) appeared linked to several of the most significant clusters. Prior analysis indicated that the majority of TCR beta V segments exhibited productivity approximately 87% or approximately 30% of the time.

The CDR3 is made up of 16 amino acids. Germline CDR1 is GTSNPN and CDR2 is SVGIG (reference sequence). The V and J ends lost 5 bases and 6 bases, in that order; junction bases with no gene match: 10. The PCR had 60 Vbeta and 13 Jbeta primers. Produced via immunoSEQ multiplex PCR; TCRdb's table is partial and in-frame only. The sample has 110,000 to 150,000 clones, around 79% seen once. This TCR came from a female donor in good health and CMV-seronegative. The chain has TRBV30 and TRBJ2-3, with 14 nucleotides matching TRBD2. The sample comprised PBMCs. CDR3 amino acids: CAWAPGTSGRMDTQYF. CDR3 nucleotides: TGTGCCTGGGCCCCCGGGACTAGCGGGAGAATGGATACGCAGTATTTT.